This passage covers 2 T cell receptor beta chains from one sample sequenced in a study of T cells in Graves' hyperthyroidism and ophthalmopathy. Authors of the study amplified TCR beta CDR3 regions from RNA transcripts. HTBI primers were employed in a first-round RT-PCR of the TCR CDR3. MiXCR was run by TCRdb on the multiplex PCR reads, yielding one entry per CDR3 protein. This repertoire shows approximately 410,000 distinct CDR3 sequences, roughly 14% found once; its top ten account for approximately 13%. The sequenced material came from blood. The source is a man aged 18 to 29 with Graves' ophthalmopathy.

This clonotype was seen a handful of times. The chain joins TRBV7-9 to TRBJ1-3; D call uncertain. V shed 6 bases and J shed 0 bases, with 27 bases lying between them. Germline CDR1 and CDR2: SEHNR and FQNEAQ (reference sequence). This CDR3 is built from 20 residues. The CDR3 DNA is TGTGCCAGCAGTTTACGGTCGAGCTTACAGCGGCTCCGCTCTGGAAACACCATATATTTT. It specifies CASSLRSSLQRLRSGNTIYF.

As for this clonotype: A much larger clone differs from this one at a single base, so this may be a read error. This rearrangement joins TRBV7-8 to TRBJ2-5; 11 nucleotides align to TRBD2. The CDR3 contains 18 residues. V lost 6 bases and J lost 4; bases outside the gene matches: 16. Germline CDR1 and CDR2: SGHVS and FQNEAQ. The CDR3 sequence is CASSHPPGLAEKGETQYF. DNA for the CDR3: TGTGCCAGCAGTCACCCCCCGGGACTAGCGGAAAAGGGAGAGACCCAGTACTTC.